The 25 T cell receptor beta chains listed next were all sequenced from one sample in a study of regulatory T cells in long-lasting Graves disease. Researchers made TCR beta libraries by using iRepertoire HTBI primers and running Arm-PCR on CDR3 regions. MiXCR was run by TCRdb on the multiplex PCR reads, yielding one entry per CDR3 protein. The data hold over 350,000 distinct CDR3 sequences, with approximately 15% observed a single time. Specified time point: newly diagnosed GD, antithyroid drugs for less than 3 months. Researchers made the TCR library from RNA that was extracted from PBMCs. These data also formed part of another study, on T cells in Graves' hyperthyroidism and ophthalmopathy.

The source was peripheral blood mononuclear cells (PBMCs), collected at new diagnosis, from a patient treated with antithyroid drugs. These receptors all come from a middle-aged woman with Graves disease.

This clonotype was seen at least ten times. V usage is TRBV2 and J usage is TRBJ1-2, with D possibly TRBD1 on 5 matching bases. The CDR3 loop spans 14 amino acids. V gave up 6 bases and J gave up 3 bases, with 14 bases separating them. Germline V lookup: CDR1 SNHLY, CDR2 FYNNEI. The CDR3 loop reads CASSEGRVDYGYTF. The CDR3 DNA follows: TGTGCCAGCAGCGAGGGGCGCGTGGACTATGGCTACACCTTC.

This clonotype was detected ten times or more. The chain has TRBV18 and TRBJ2-7; TRBD1 or TRBD2 may be the D gene (5 bases each). The ends were cut back, 2 bases at V and 6 bases at J, with 17 bases in the middle. CDR1 and CDR2 from the germline V gene are KGHSH and LQKENI. The CDR3 is 15 amino acids. CDR3 sequence reads: CASSPLRGDESEQYF. For the CDR3, the DNA is TGTGCCAGCTCACCATTGAGAGGGGACGAGTCCGAGCAGTACTTC.

The rearrangement links TRBV5-1 to TRBJ2-6; D not resolved. V was pared by 1 base and J by 2 bases, with 16 bases between. The CDR3 loop spans 18 amino acids. Germline V CDR1 and CDR2: SGHRS, YFSETQ. The CDR3 DNA is TGCGCCAGCAGCTTGTTAGTCCAGACATGGCCTGGGGCCAACGTCCTGACTTTC. Protein product: CASSLLVQTWPGANVLTF.

This clonotype was counted many times. The chain employs TRBV6-2 or TRBV6-3 and TRBJ2-2; D is perhaps TRBD2 (6 bases). The V end was cut by 2 bases, the J end by 8 bases, with 18 bases between. CDR1 and CDR2 (germline): MNHEY, SVGEGT. The CDR3 is made up of 16 amino acids. The CDR3 bases are TGTGCCAGCAGTTACGGCGGGGAAGGGAGAGCGGGGGAGCTGTTTTTT. This encodes CASSYGGEGRAGELFF.

This clonotype was counted a few times. This chain uses TRBV7-3 with TRBJ2-2; D is unresolved. With 3 bases removed from V and 4 bases from J, the gap between germline ends came to 6 bases. Per germline, CDR1 SGHTA and CDR2 FQGTGA. The length of the CDR3 is 13 residues. The CDR3 bases are TGTGCCAGCAGCTTTGACCGCACCGGGGAGCTGTTTTTT. This translates into CASSFDRTGELFF.

There are a few counts of this clonotype. This sequence joins TRBV20-1 and TRBJ2-1; no clear D gene. The CDR3 covers 15 residues. Germline loops: CDR1 DFQATT, CDR2 SNEGSKA (reference sequence). V was trimmed by 1 base and J by 7 bases, leaving 17 bases between them. Here the CDR3 DNA reads TGCAGTGCTAGAGTGCCTGGACGATCGAGGAATGAGCAGTTCTTC. Encoded protein: CSARVPGRSRNEQFF.

This clonotype was counted many times. The chain links TRBV28 to TRBJ1-2, with 7 bases identical to TRBD1. Germline CDR1 reads MDHEN; CDR2 reads SYDVKM. CDR3 length: 17 amino acids. V was pared by 2 bases and J by 0 bases, with 9 bases of the junction left unmatched. For the CDR3, the DNA is TGTGCCAGCAGTTTAGGGCCCGGGACAGAACCTAACTATGGCTACACCTTC. Translated, it gives CASSLGPGTEPNYGYTF.

This clonotype was seen only a few times. The rearrangement joins TRBV7-2 to TRBJ2-1; 12 nucleotides match TRBD2. Germline CDR1 SGHTA, CDR2 FQGNSA. V was pared by 4 bases and J by 6 bases, with 7 bases of the junction left unmatched. The CDR3 consists of 16 residues. CDR3 region: CASSSSTSGGINEQFF. CDR3 in DNA: TGTGCCAGCAGCTCTTCGACTAGCGGGGGAATCAATGAGCAGTTCTTC.

This clonotype was counted at least ten times. The CDR3 sequence is CANCDPQGAYEQYF. DNA for the CDR3: TGTGCCAATTGTGACCCTCAGGGGGCCTACGAGCAGTACTTC. This chain uses TRBV28 with TRBJ2-7, with 7 bases lining up with TRBD1. Germline lookup yields CDR1 MDHEN and CDR2 SYDVKM. The CDR3 consists of 14 residues. V trimming: 10 bases; J trimming: 2 bases; junction bases outside the gene matches: 11. Full variable domain (remainder filled in from reference TRBV28 and TRBJ2-7): DVKVTQSSRYLVKRTGEKVFLECVQDMDHENMFWYRQDPGLGLRLIYFSYDVKMKEKGDIPEGYSVSREKKERFSLILESASTNQTSMYLCANCDPQGAYEQYFGPGTRLTVT.

Many counts were recorded for this clonotype. This chain links TRBV12-3 or TRBV12-4 with TRBJ1-2, with TRBD1 as a possible D gene (5 bases). Deletions cut 4 bases from V and 6 bases from J, with 21 bases between. This CDR3 comprises 16 residues. The CDR3 sequence: CASSSPNRRGVDGYTF. In nucleotides, the CDR3 is TGTGCCAGCAGTTCCCCCAATCGACGGGGGGTGGATGGCTACACCTTC.

The rearrangement links TRBV5-6 to TRBJ1-5; 7 bases align to TRBD1. This CDR3 contains 15 residues. The J segment lost 1 base and the V segment lost 4 bases, leaving 5 bases of the junction unmatched. Germline CDR1 SGHDT, CDR2 YYEEEE. The CDR3 region is CASSVTGSSNQPQHF. DNA for the CDR3: TGTGCCAGCAGCGTGACAGGGTCGAGCAATCAGCCCCAGCATTTT.

The chain carries TRBV2 and TRBJ1-5, with D unresolved. CDR3 size: 11 residues. Germline loops: CDR1 SNHLY, CDR2 FYNNEI. V dropped 6 bases and J dropped 4 bases, with 4 bases sitting between them. The CDR3, as DNA: TGTGCCAGCAGCATTAATCAGCCCCAGCATTTT. This sequence encodes CASSINQPQHF.

This clonotype was seen a few times. The chain's CDR3 is CATSARDEQFF. Here the CDR3 DNA reads TGTGCCACCAGTGCCAGGGATGAGCAGTTCTTC. The chain has TRBV24-1 and TRBJ2-1, with TRBD1 as a possible D gene (5 bases). The CDR3 has 11 amino acids. The germline gives CDR1 KGHDR, CDR2 SFDVKD. V shed 5 bases and J shed 8 bases, with 6 bases lying between them.

This clonotype was seen ten or more times. This chain connects TRBV3-1 to TRBJ2-3, with D possibly TRBD2 on 6 matching bases. The germline gives CDR1 LGHDT, CDR2 YNNKEL (reference sequence). This CDR3 has 14 amino acids. Deletions cut 3 bases from V and 2 bases from J, with 9 bases between. CDR3 protein: CASSHRDFTDTQYF. CDR3 DNA sequence: TGTGCCAGCAGCCACCGGGACTTCACAGATACGCAGTATTTT.

The chain joins TRBV6-4 to TRBJ2-7, with D perhaps TRBD1 or TRBD2 (6 bases each). CDR1 MRHNA and CDR2 SNTAGT come from the germline V gene. V dropped 0 bases and J dropped 2 bases, with 11 bases sitting between them. This CDR3 has 15 residues. The CDR3 spells CASSDSRGAPYEQYF. DNA of the CDR3: TGTGCCAGCAGTGACTCGAGGGGGGCCCCCTACGAGCAGTACTTC.

The table lists this clonotype with a few counts. The chain joins TRBV4-3 to TRBJ1-6; no clear D. Germline-derived CDR1 and CDR2 are LGHNA and YSLEER. V lost 2 bases and J 6 bases, leaving 11 bases between the germline ends. CDR3 size: 15 residues. CDR3 residues: CASSQSQALNSPLHF. For the CDR3, the DNA is TGCGCCAGCAGCCAAAGCCAGGCCCTTAATTCACCCCTCCACTTT.

The chain is built from TRBV15 and TRBJ2-3; maybe TRBD2 (6 bases). The CDR3 is made up of 18 amino acids. The germline V gene has CDR1 LNHNV and CDR2 YYDKDF (reference sequence). Trimming stripped 1 base from V and 0 bases from J, with 17 bases between. This chain's CDR3 is CATSRASPRAGSTDTQYF. DNA of the CDR3: TGTGCCACCAGCAGAGCCTCACCCAGGGCGGGGAGCACAGATACGCAGTATTTT.

Ten or more counts support this clonotype. The rearrangement joins TRBV5-1 to TRBJ2-6; the D gene is possibly TRBD1 (6 bases). The CDR3 runs to 17 residues. Between the trimmed V and J ends, which lost 0 bases and 4 bases, there was a span of 14 bases. Germline V lookup: CDR1 SGHRS, CDR2 YFSETQ. In DNA, the CDR3 is TGCGCCAGCAGCTTGGCCTACCTAGGGGGAGGGGCCAACGTCCTGACTTTC. This translates into CASSLAYLGGGANVLTF. Based on the CDR3 plus reference TRBV5-1 and TRBJ2-6, the full variable domain is KAGVTQTPRYLIKTRGQQVTLSCSPISGHRSVSWYQQTPGQGLQFLFEYFSETQRNKGNFPGRFSGRQFSNSRSEMNVSTLELGDSALYLCASSLAYLGGGANVLTFGAGSRLTVL.

This clonotype has just a few counts. This CDR3 reads CASSFHTQGASYSYEQYF. Written as DNA, the CDR3 is TGCGCCAGCAGCTTTCATACACAGGGGGCTTCCTATTCATACGAGCAGTACTTC. The rearrangement uses TRBV5-1 and TRBJ2-7; TRBD1 matches 9 bases. The CDR3 loop spans 18 amino acids. Germline assignment: CDR1 SGHRS and CDR2 YFSETQ. The junction had 16 bases not matched to a gene; V was cut back by 2 bases and J by 4 bases.

This clonotype was observed a handful of times. CDR3 sequence (DNA): TGTGCCAGCAGCCCAAGTGGGGGTATCGAGCAGTACTTC. It specifies CASSPSGGIEQYF. V usage is TRBV3-1 and J usage is TRBJ2-7; TRBD1 or TRBD2 may be the D gene (5 bases each). Trimming cost V 4 bases and J 6 bases, with 13 bases left between them. This CDR3 comprises 13 residues. Germline assignment: CDR1 LGHDT and CDR2 YNNKEL (reference sequence).

In its sample, this clonotype was seen a few times. This chain connects TRBV6-5 to TRBJ1-6; no firm D call. V lost 0 bases to trimming and J lost 0 bases, with 9 bases between them. The CDR3 contains 17 residues. The germline CDR1 and CDR2 sequences are MNHEY and SVGAGI. The CDR3 reads CASSYSLHNSYNSPLHF. DNA of the CDR3: TGTGCCAGCAGTTACTCCTTACACAACTCCTATAATTCACCCCTCCACTTT.

This clonotype was counted at least ten times. The V gene is TRBV27, the J gene TRBJ2-7; 9 bases fit TRBD1. Germline assignment: CDR1 MNHEY and CDR2 SMNVEV (reference sequence). The CDR3 sequence is 17 residues long. V was clipped by 5 bases and J by 6 bases; unmatched bases: 17. The CDR3 nucleotides are TGTGCCAGCAGTCACTACCCGCGGGGGACAGGGATGGGCGAGCAGTACTTC. This sequence encodes CASSHYPRGTGMGEQYF.

The V gene is TRBV28, the J gene TRBJ2-3; 11 bases agree with TRBD1. V lost 6 bases to trimming and J lost 3 bases; unmatched junction nucleotides: 11. The CDR3 extends over 17 amino acids. The germline V gene has CDR1 MDHEN and CDR2 SYDVKM. For the CDR3, the DNA is TGTGCCAGCAGATCAACCCGGGACAGGGGGGGAACAGATACGCAGTATTTT. Encoded protein: CASRSTRDRGGTDTQYF. The whole variable domain, remainder taken from reference TRBV28 and TRBJ2-3, is DVKVTQSSRYLVKRTGEKVFLECVQDMDHENMFWYRQDPGLGLRLIYFSYDVKMKEKGDIPEGYSVSREKKERFSLILESASTNQTSMYLCASRSTRDRGGTDTQYFGPGTRLTVL.

This clonotype was found many times. The chain has TRBV7-9 and TRBJ1-6; TRBD1 might be the D (6 bases). The germline V gene has CDR1 SEHNR and CDR2 FQNEAQ (reference sequence). The CDR3 extends over 15 amino acids. The ends were cut back, 1 base at V and 5 bases at J, with 9 bases in the middle. This chain's CDR3 is CASSLDSGDNSPLHF. In nucleotides, the CDR3 is TGTGCCAGCAGCTTAGACTCAGGGGATAATTCACCCCTCCACTTT.

This rearrangement joins TRBV9 to TRBJ2-3, with 7 bases that match TRBD2. Germline V gene data show CDR1 as SGDLS and CDR2 as YYNGEE. The CDR3 totals 15 residues. Trimming cost V 0 bases and J 4 bases; bases outside gene matches: 5. The CDR3 DNA reads as TGTGCCAGCAGCGTAGCGGGAGGTGGAGCAGATACGCAGTATTTT. This codes for CASSVAGGGADTQYF.